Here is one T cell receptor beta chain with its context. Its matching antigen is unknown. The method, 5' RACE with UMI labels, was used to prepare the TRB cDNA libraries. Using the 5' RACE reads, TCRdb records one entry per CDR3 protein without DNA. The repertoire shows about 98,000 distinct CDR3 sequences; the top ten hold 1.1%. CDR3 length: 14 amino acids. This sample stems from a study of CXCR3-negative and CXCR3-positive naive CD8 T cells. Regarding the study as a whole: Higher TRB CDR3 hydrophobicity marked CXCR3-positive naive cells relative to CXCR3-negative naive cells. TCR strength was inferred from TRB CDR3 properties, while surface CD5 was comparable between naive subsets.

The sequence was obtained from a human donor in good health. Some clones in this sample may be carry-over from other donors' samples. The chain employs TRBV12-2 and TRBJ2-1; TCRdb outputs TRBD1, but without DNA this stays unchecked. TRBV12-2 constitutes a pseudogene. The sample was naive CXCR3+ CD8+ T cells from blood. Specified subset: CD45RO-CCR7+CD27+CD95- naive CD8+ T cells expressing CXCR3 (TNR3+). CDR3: CASRLAGGFYEQFF.